The rows below give T cell receptor beta chains drawn from one sample of a study of cytomegalovirus exposure and HLA in healthy donors. Data came from immunoSEQ multiplex PCR; TCRdb stores just in-frame clones and leaves some out. The sample includes almost 200,000 clones, around 80% seen only once; the top ten take approximately 2%. Input material: PBMCs. The receptors shown here come from a man aged 30 to 39 in good health and CMV-seronegative. The CDR3 runs from the conserved cysteine through the conserved F or W. Each record gives: clone size, V gene, J gene, D gene, CDR3 length, CDR3 DNA, CDR3 protein. A D gene is named only where the DNA matches it firmly. The listing skips clone size in some rows; elsewhere it reads once, few, many or a size class.

.	TRBV7-6	TRBJ2-1	TRBD2	18	TGTGCCAGCAGCCCCCAAGCTAGCGGGAGGGCGATCGGTAATGAGCAGTTCTTC	CASSPQASGRAIGNEQFF
.	TRBV7-9	TRBJ2-1	TRBD2	15	TGTGCCAGCAGCCCCAAGACTAGCGGGACCAATGAGCAGTTCTTC	CASSPKTSGTNEQFF
.	TRBV11-2	TRBJ2-7	TRBD2	16	TGTGCCAGCAGCGCAGGGACTAGCGGGAGACTGTACGAGCAGTACTTC	CASSAGTSGRLYEQYF
.	TRBV10-3	TRBJ2-5	.	14	TGTGCCATCAGTGAGTCGGGGCGCCAAGAGACCCAGTACTTC	CAISESGRQETQYF
.	TRBV11-3	TRBJ2-1	.	16	TGTGCCAGCAGCTCGGGAGAGGGCCTTCTCCACAATGAGCAGTTCTTC	CASSSGEGLLHNEQFF
.	TRBV5-1	TRBJ1-6	.	15	TGCGCCAGCAGCTCCTACGGGGAGCGATCTTCACCCCTCCACTTT	CASSSYGERSSPLHF
.	TRBV29-1	TRBJ2-3	.	14	TGCAGCGTTGGGCAGGGATCTAGCACAGATACGCAGTATTTT	CSVGQGSSTDTQYF
.	TRBV9	TRBJ2-7	TRBD2	15	TGTGCCAGCAGCGTAGGGGCTAGCGGATTTTACGAGCAGTACTTC	CASSVGASGFYEQYF
.	TRBV19	TRBJ1-5	TRBD1	15	TGTGCCAGTAGTACGACTCAAAGGGGGACAGGGCCCCAGCATTTT	CASSTTQRGTGPQHF
once	TRBV19	TRBJ2-1	TRBD2	15	TGTGCCAGTAGTATGATGACTAGCGGATTCAATGAGCAGTTCTTC	CASSMMTSGFNEQFF
.	TRBV6-1	TRBJ2-7	.	16	TGTGCCAGCAGTGAAGGACTGACGGTCCGTACCTACGAGCAGTACTTC	CASSEGLTVRTYEQYF
.	TRBV28	TRBJ2-7	TRBD1	15	TGTGCCAGCAGTGAGACCGGGACAGGGACGGGCGAGCAGTACTTC	CASSETGTGTGEQYF
.	TRBV6-1	TRBJ1-5	.	14	TGTGCCAGCAGTGAAGCCTCCCTAGGACAGCCCCAGCATTTT	CASSEASLGQPQHF
.	TRBV19	TRBJ2-7	TRBD2	15	TGTGCCAGTAGTTCTGCCGGGACTAGCGCGACTCTGCAGTACTTC	CASSSAGTSATLQYF
.	TRBV6-1	TRBJ2-2	TRBD2	15	TGTGCCAGCACGACTAGCGGGACTTACACCGGGGAGCTGTTTTTT	CASTTSGTYTGELFF
.	TRBV28	TRBJ2-5	.	15	TGTGCCAGCACCTCCCCGGGGGTCGGCCGTCGAACCCAGTACTTC	CASTSPGVGRRTQYF
.	TRBV5-1	TRBJ2-7	.	14	TGCGCCAGCAGCCCTACACAGGGAAGAGGCGAGCAGTACTTC	CASSPTQGRGEQYF
.	TRBV7-9	TRBJ1-1	.	12	TGTGCCAGCAGCTCACTCGGGAGAGGAGCTTTCTTT	CASSSLGRGAFF
.	TRBV10-3	TRBJ2-4	.	16	TGTGCCATCAGCGCCGCGGGGTCAGCCCTAAAAAACATTCAGTACTTC	CAISAAGSALKNIQYF
.	TRBV5-5	TRBJ2-5	TRBD1	14	TGTGCCAGCAGTTCGGGACAGGGTTGGGAGACCCAGTACTTC	CASSSGQGWETQYF
few	TRBV5-4	TRBJ2-1	.	17	TGTGCCAGCAGCCCCGAACTACTCAGCCCCTCCTACAATGAGCAGTTCTTC	CASSPELLSPSYNEQFF
few	TRBV5-1	TRBJ1-1	TRBD1	16	TGCGCCAGCAGCTTGGGACAGGGGGCGTTAAGGACTGAAGCTTTCTTT	CASSLGQGALRTEAFF
.	TRBV4-2	TRBJ2-1	.	16	TGTGCCAGCAGCCAAGATGGAGAGCGGTCCTACAATGAGCAGTTCTTC	CASSQDGERSYNEQFF
.	TRBV4-2	TRBJ2-7	.	13	TGTGCCAGCAGCCAAGCGGGAGTCTACGAGCAGTACTTC	CASSQAGVYEQYF
.	TRBV7-2	TRBJ2-1	.	14	TGTGCCAGCAGCTTCTTAGCGACTTCTAATGAGCAGTTCTTC	CASSFLATSNEQFF
few	TRBV30	TRBJ2-3	.	12	TGTGCCTGGTCTCCCGAAGCGGGCTCGTTGTATTTT	CAWSPEAGSLYF
once	TRBV7-9	TRBJ1-1	TRBD1	15	TGTGCCAGCAGCCCCTACCGGGACAGGGATACTGAAGCTTTCTTT	CASSPYRDRDTEAFF
few	TRBV10-3	TRBJ2-1	TRBD1	13	TGTGGGTCGGGGACAGGGACCTACAATGAGCAGTTCTTC	CGSGTGTYNEQFF
.	TRBV29-1	TRBJ1-1	.	14	TGCAGCGTTAACACCAGGGGACCGAACACTGAAGCTTTCTTT	CSVNTRGPNTEAFF
.	TRBV7-9	TRBJ2-6	TRBD1	19	TGTGCCAGCAGCTCATATGACAGGGCTCGGCCCTCTGGGGCCAACGTCCTGACTTTC	CASSSYDRARPSGANVLTF
.	TRBV4-1	TRBJ1-2	.	16	TGCGCCAGCAGCCAAGGAGTTGGAGCGGATCCCTATGGCTACACCTTC	CASSQGVGADPYGYTF
.	TRBV27	TRBJ2-7	.	18	TGTGCCAGCAGTTTATCACCCCTGGCCAGCGGTAGCTCCTACGAGCAGTACTTC	CASSLSPLASGSSYEQYF
.	TRBV29-1	TRBJ1-1	TRBD1	13	TGCAGCGTAGCACAGGGGATGAACACTGAAGATTTCTTT	CSVAQGMNTEDFF
.	TRBV7-3	TRBJ2-7	.	16	TGTGCCAGCAGCCCCGGGCCAGCGGGCTTCTCCTACGAGCAGTACTTC	CASSPGPAGFSYEQYF
.	TRBV2	TRBJ1-6	TRBD1	17	TGTGCCAGCAGGGAAGGACAGGCCAGCTCCTATAATTCACCCCTCCACTTT	CASREGQASSYNSPLHF
.	TRBV9	TRBJ2-5	.	14	TGTGCCAGCAGCGTCTCTGGGGGGAGGGAGACCCAGTACTTC	CASSVSGGRETQYF
.	TRBV11-3	TRBJ2-2	.	14	TGTGCCAGCAGCTTAGAACAGAACACCGGGGAGCTGTTTTTT	CASSLEQNTGELFF
.	TRBV15	TRBJ1-2	.	13	TGTGCCACCAGCAGAGGGGGGGACTATGGCTACACCTTC	CATSRGGDYGYTF
.	TRBV6-1	TRBJ2-2	TRBD2	15	TGTGCCAGCAGTGAAACTAGCGGGAACACCGGGGAGCTGTTTTTT	CASSETSGNTGELFF
.	TRBV7-9	TRBJ2-3	.	12	TGTGCCAGCAGGGACAACACAGATACGCAGTATTTT	CASRDNTDTQYF